The entry below gives a single T cell receptor (beta chain) sequence along with its context. The V segment lost 7 bases and the J segment 7 bases; nucleotides outside the gene matches: 7. The CDR3 has 14 residues. Germline V CDR1 and CDR2: MNHEY, SVGAGI. The sample is drawn from a study of blood T cell repertoires in COVID-19. Overall study: Samples came from the United States, Italy and Spain, spanning acute and convalescent COVID-19.

Data came from immunoSEQ multiplex PCR; TCRdb stores just in-frame clones and leaves some out. The top ten hold about 15% of the sample, which has 25,000 to 30,000 clones, around nine tenths seen once. The chain carries TRBV6-5 and TRBJ1-6, with 7 bases that match TRBD1. This TCR came from a human donor in a cohort sampled during active COVID-19. Specimen: peripheral blood. CDR3 nucleotides: TGTGCCAGCACCATGACAGGGTTCAATTCACCCCTCCACTTT. Translated: CASTMTGFNSPLHF.